What follows is one T cell receptor (beta chain) and its context. What it binds is not known. The CDR3 extends over 16 amino acids. V gave up 5 bases and J gave up 10 bases; unmatched junction bases: 14. Time point defined: newly diagnosed GD, antithyroid drugs for less than 3 months. RNA extracted from PBMCs served as the sequencing template. It was by American Thyroid Association guidelines that Graves' disease was diagnosed. The data belong to a study of regulatory T cells in long-lasting Graves disease. Study as a whole: Freshly diagnosed Graves' patients had used antithyroid drugs for under 3 months. Findings and limits, study-wide: Under persistent disease, TRBV28, TRBJ1-2 and TRBJ2-5 were used preferentially.

The authors built TCR beta libraries using iRepertoire HTBI primers and Arm-PCR of CDR3 regions. TCRdb ran MiXCR on the multiplex PCR reads and lists one entry per CDR3 protein. The sample holds 510,000 or so distinct CDR3 sequences; approximately 12% are singletons and the top ten take over 7%. These data were also filed under a second study, of T cells in Graves' hyperthyroidism and ophthalmopathy. That source reports: The diagnostic basis comprised clinical symptoms, serum thyroxine and TRAb, thyroid ultrasound and orbital computed tomography.

This specimen was peripheral blood mononuclear cells (PBMCs), taken at new diagnosis, from a patient treated with antithyroid drugs. This clonotype was sampled from a woman in her 30s with Graves disease. The rearrangement joins TRBV12-3 or TRBV12-4 to TRBJ2-1; TRBD2 matches at 10 bases. The CDR3 is CASSVGRLAGVQEQFF. The CDR3 DNA is TGTGCCAGCAGTGTAGGTCGTCTAGCGGGAGTACAGGAGCAGTTCTTC.